Following are 5 T cell receptor beta chains from one sample sequenced in a study of CD8+ T cells in alopecia areata. Investigators isolated RNA and reverse transcribed it into cDNA to act as the sequencing template. The repertoire was sequenced with immunoSEQ multiplex PCR; TCRdb's copy has only in-frame clones and lacks some. The sample includes roughly 200,000 clones, roughly three fifths of them seen just once. The sequencing sample was made of CD8+ T cells sorted from blood. The receptor set was obtained from a human donor in good health.

V gene TRBV4-1 combines with J gene TRBJ2-7, with TRBD1 matching 11 bases. Looked up from germline, CDR1 is MGHRA and CDR2 is YSYEKL. J lost 5 bases, V lost 1 base, and 4 bases had no gene match. The CDR3 loop spans 15 amino acids. The CDR3: CASSQVDRGLNEQYF. The CDR3 nucleotides read TGCGCCAGCAGCCAAGTGGACAGGGGGCTTAACGAGCAGTACTTC.

This CDR3 is CASSKRGGQDTQYF. The CDR3 DNA reads TGCGCCAGCAGCAAGCGGGGGGGACAGGATACGCAGTATTTT. This chain connects TRBV5-1 to TRBJ2-3, with 10 bases matching TRBD2. In germline, CDR1 is SGHRS, CDR2 YFSETQ. The CDR3 is 14 amino acids. The V and J ends lost 4 bases and 6 bases, in that order; junction bases with no gene match: 5.

A word on this clone: An end of the junction differs from the germline gene, which may be a read error. In DNA, the CDR3 is TGTGCCAGCGGTTTGGTTGGAGGACTCGCTTTCTTT. Protein product: CASGLVGGLAFF. The chain recombines TRBV27 with TRBJ1-1; D gene unclear. Germline V gene data show CDR1 as MNHEY and CDR2 as SMNVEV (reference sequence). The CDR3 contains 12 residues.

The rearrangement links TRBV4-1 to TRBJ2-3, with D hard to call. V dropped 4 bases and J dropped 5 bases, with 16 bases sitting between them. This CDR3 spans 15 amino acids. Germline V gene sequence: CDR1 MGHRA, CDR2 YSYEKL. The CDR3 region is CASSPKDRDKDTQYF. In nucleotides, the CDR3 is TGCGCCAGCAGCCCAAAAGACCGAGACAAAGATACGCAGTATTTT.

This clone has a handful of counts. This CDR3 is also generated by other DNA sequences in the sample. V is TRBV12-5 and J is TRBJ2-1; possible D gene TRBD1, 5 bases. The germline V and J ends were trimmed by 1 base and 7 bases, with 5 bases remaining between them. The CDR3 is 12 residues long. Germline loops: CDR1 LGHNT, CDR2 FRNRAP. This chain's CDR3 is CASGLGQNEQFF. The CDR3 DNA reads TGTGCTAGTGGTTTGGGACAGAATGAGCAGTTCTTC.